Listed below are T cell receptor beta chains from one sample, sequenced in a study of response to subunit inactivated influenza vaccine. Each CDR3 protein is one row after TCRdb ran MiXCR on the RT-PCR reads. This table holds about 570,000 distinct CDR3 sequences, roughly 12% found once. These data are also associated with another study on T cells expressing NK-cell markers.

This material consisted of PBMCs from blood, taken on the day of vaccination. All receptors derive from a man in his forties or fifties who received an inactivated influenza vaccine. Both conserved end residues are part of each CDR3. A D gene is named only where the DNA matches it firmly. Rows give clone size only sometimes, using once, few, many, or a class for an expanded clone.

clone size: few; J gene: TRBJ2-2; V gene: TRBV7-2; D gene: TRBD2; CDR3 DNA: TGTGCCAGCAGCACCAGCGGGGGTTACACCGGGGAGCTGTTTTTT; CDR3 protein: CASSTSGGYTGELFF
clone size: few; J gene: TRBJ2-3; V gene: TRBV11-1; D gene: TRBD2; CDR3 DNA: TGTGCCAGCAGCTTAGAGCGCGGGAGGCAACTAGTCACAGATACGCAGTATTTT; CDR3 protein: CASSLERGRQLVTDTQYF
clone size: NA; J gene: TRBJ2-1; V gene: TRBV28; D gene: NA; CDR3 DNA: TGTGCCAGCAGTCCCGGGAAGGGGGTCTACAATGAGCAGTTCTTC; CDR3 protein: CASSPGKGVYNEQFF
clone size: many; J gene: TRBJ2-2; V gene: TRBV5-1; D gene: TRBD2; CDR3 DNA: TGCGCCAGCAGCTTACCGGGACTAGCAAACACCGGGGAGCTGTTTTTT; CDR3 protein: CASSLPGLANTGELFF
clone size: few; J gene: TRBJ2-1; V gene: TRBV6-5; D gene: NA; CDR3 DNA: TGTGCCAGCAGTCCTCCGGGCCCCCGTTGGGACTTC; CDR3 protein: CASSPPGPRWDF
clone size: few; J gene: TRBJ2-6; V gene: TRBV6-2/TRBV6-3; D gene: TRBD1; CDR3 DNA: TGTGCCAGCAACTACAGGGGGGCGATCTCTGGGGCCAACGTCCTGACTTTC; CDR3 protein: CASNYRGAISGANVLTF
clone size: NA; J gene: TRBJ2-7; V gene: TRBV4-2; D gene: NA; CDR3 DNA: TGTGCCAGCAGCCAAGGACAGAGCTCCTACGAGCAGTACTTC; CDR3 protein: CASSQGQSSYEQYF
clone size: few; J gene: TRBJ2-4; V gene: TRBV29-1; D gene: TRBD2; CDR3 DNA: TGCAGCGTTGAGGCGATTAGCGGGAGAGGGGTAGCCAAAAACATTCAGTACTTC; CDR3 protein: CSVEAISGRGVAKNIQYF
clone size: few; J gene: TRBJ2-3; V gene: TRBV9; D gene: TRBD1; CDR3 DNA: TGTGCCAGCAGCGTCGACAGGGTGAAAGATACGCAGTATTTT; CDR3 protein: CASSVDRVKDTQYF
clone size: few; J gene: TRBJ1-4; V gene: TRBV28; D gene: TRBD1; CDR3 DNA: TGTGCCAGCAGGCCCTACAGGGGTTCGGGAAAAATTAATGAAAAACTGTTTTTT; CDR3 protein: CASRPYRGSGKINEKLFF
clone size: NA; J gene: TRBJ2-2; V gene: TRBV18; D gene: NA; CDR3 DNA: TGTGCCAGCTCACCACGGATAAGGCGAGGGGAGAACACCGGGGAGCTGTTTTTT; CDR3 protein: CASSPRIRRGENTGELFF
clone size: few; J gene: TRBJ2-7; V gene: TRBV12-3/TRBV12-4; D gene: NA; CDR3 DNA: TGTGCCAGCAGCCTAGAGGTTTTCTACGAGCAGTACTTC; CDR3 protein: CASSLEVFYEQYF
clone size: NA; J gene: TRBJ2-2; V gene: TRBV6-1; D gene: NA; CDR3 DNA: TGTGCCAGCATGGTCCCAACCTTAACCGGGGAGCTGTTTTTT; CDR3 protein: CASMVPTLTGELFF
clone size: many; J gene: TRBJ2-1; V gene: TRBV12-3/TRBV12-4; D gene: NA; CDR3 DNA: TGTGCCAGCAGTACGGAACAGGGTCGCAATGAGCAGTTCTTC; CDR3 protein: CASSTEQGRNEQFF
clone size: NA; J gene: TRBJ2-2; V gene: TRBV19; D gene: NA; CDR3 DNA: TGTGCCAGTAGTATTAGGGGCTGGGACCCGAACACCGGGGAGCTGTTTTTT; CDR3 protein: CASSIRGWDPNTGELFF
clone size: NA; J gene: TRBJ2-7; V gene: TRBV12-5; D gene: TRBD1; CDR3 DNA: TGTGCTAGTGGTTTGGAACTCCAGGGGACAGCCATCTCCTACGAGCAGTACTTC; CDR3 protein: CASGLELQGTAISYEQYF
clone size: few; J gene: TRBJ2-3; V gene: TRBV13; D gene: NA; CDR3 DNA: TGTGCCAGCAGCGAGAGCGTCCCAGATACGCAGTATTTT; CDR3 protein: CASSESVPDTQYF
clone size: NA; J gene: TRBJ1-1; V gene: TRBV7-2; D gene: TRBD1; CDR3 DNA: TGTGCCAGCAGCAAAATACAGGGGGCGTACACTGAAGCTTTCTTT; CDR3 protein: CASSKIQGAYTEAFF
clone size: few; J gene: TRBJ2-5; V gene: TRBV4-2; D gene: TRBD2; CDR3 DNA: TGTGCCAGCAGCCCCATAACTAGCGGGGGAGAGACCCAGTACTTC; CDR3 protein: CASSPITSGGETQYF
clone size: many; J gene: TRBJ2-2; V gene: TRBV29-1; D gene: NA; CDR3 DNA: TGCAGCGCGCGAGGGCCTTCGAACACCGGGGAGCTGTTTTTT; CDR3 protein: CSARGPSNTGELFF
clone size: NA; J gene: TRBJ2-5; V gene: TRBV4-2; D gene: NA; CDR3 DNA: TGTGCCAGCAGCCATGGGGACATTGCCGACGAGACCCAGTACTTC; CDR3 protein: CASSHGDIADETQYF
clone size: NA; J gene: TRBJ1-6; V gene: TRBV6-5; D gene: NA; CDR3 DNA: TGTGCCAGCAGTTACAATCCAGCCGACAATAATTCACCCCTCCACTTT; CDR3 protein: CASSYNPADNNSPLHF
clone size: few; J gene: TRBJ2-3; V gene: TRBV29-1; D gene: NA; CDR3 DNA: TGCAGCGTGGCGACGGCTAGCACAGATACGCAGTATTTT; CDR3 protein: CSVATASTDTQYF
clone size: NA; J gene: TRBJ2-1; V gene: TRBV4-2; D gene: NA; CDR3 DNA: TGTGCCAGCAGCCCCAACAAGGCAGGGTTGGTTGGTAATGAGCAGTTCTTC; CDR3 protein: CASSPNKAGLVGNEQFF
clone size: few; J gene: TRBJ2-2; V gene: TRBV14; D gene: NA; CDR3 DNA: TGTGCCAGCAGCCCGGCGGTAGGGGTGAATTATAACACCGGGGAGCTGTTTTTT; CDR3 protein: CASSPAVGVNYNTGELFF
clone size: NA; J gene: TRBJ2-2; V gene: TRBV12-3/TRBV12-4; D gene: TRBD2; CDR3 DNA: TGTGCCAGCACTCACCGGACTAGCGCGAACACCGGGGAGCTGTTTTTT; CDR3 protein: CASTHRTSANTGELFF
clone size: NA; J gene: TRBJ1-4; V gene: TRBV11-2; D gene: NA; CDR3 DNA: TGTGCCAGCAGCTTAGCTCCCGGGTCCGATGAAAAACTGTTTTTT; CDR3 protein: CASSLAPGSDEKLFF
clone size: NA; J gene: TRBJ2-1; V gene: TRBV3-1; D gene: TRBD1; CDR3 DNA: TGTGCCAGCAGCAGCCGGGACAGGCGAGTCGGTGAGCAGTTCTTC; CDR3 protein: CASSSRDRRVGEQFF
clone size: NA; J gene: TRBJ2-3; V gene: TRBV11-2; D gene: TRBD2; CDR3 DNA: TGTGCCAGCAGCTTAGATCAGCGGGGGGTAGATACGCAGTATTTT; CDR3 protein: CASSLDQRGVDTQYF
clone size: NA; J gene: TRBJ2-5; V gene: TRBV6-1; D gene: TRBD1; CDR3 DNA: TGTGCCAGCAGTAGACGGGACAGGGGAATCGAAGAGACCCAGTACTTC; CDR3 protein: CASSRRDRGIEETQYF
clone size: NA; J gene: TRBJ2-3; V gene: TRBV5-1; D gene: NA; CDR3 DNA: TGCGCCAGCAGCACCACCGGGCCCCAGAATACAGATACGCAGTATTTT; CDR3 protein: CASSTTGPQNTDTQYF
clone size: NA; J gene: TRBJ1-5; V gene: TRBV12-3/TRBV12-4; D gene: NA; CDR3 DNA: TGTGCCAGCAGTTTATCGGGGGGTGGCAATCAGCCCCAGCATTTT; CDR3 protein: CASSLSGGGNQPQHF
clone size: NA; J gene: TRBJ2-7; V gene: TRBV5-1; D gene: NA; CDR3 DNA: TGCGCCAACAGCTCCTCGGGACTGACAGCAACCTACGAGCAGTACTTC; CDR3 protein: CANSSSGLTATYEQYF
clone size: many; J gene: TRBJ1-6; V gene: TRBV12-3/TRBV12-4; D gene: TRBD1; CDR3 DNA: TGTGCCAGCAGAGCTGACAGGGGATATAATTCACCCCTCCACTTT; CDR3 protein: CASRADRGYNSPLHF
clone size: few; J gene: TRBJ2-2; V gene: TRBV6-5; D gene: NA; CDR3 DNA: TGTGCCAGCAGTTACGGGACACCGACCGGGGAGCTGTTTTTT; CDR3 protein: CASSYGTPTGELFF
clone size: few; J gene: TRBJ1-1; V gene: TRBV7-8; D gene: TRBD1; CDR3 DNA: TGTGCCAGCAGCTTAGTTTACCGGGACAGGGGCACTGAAGCTTTCTTT; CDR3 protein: CASSLVYRDRGTEAFF
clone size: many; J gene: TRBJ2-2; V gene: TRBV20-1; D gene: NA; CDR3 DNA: TGCAGTGCTAGCCCACCCCGCGGGGAGCTGTTTTTT; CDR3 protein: CSASPPRGELFF
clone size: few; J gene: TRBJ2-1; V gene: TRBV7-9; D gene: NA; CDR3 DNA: TGTGCCAGCAGCTTATCACAGGGCCGCTACAATGAGCAGTTCTTC; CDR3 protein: CASSLSQGRYNEQFF
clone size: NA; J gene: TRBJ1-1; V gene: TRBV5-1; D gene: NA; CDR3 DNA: TGCGCCAGCAGCTTGGGGCCGGCTAGCATGAACACTGAAGCTTTCTTT; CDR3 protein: CASSLGPASMNTEAFF
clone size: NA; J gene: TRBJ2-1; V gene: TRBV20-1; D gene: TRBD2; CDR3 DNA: TGCAGTGCTAGAGCAGCGGGAGGGTTCTACAATGAGCAGTTCTTC; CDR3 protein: CSARAAGGFYNEQFF
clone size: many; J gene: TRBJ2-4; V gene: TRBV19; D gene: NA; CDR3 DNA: TGTGCCAGTAGTATAGTTGCCTTTTCCCTAGCCAAAAACATTCAGTACTTC; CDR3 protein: CASSIVAFSLAKNIQYF
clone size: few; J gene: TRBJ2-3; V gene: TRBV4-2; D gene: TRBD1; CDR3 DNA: TGTGCCAGCAGCCGTGGGACAGGTTCGGATACGCAGTATTTT; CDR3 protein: CASSRGTGSDTQYF
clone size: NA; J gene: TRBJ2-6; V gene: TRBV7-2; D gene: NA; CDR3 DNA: TGTGCCAGCAGCTTAAGGAGCCTTAGCTCTGGGGCCAACGTCCTGACTTTC; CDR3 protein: CASSLRSLSSGANVLTF
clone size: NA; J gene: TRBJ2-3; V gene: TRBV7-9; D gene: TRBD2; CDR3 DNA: TGTGCCAGCAGCTCGGCGGGGGGACGCACAGATACGCAGTATTTT; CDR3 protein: CASSSAGGRTDTQYF
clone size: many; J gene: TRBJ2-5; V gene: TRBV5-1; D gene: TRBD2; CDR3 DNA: TGCGCCAGCAGCTTGGTACTAGCGGGGGGAGAGACCCAGTACTTC; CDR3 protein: CASSLVLAGGETQYF
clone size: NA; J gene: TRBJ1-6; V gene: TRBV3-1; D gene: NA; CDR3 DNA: TGTGCCAGCAGCCCAGCAAGAAATTCACCCCTCCACTTT; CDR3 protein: CASSPARNSPLHF
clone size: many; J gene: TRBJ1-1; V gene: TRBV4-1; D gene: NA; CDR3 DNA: TGCGCCAGCAGCCAAGATCAGGCCATTTTGGGCAGGAACACTGAAGCTTTCTTT; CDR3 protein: CASSQDQAILGRNTEAFF
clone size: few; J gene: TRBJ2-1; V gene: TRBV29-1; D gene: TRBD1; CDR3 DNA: TGCAGCGTTGAAGGGACAGGCAATGAGCAGTTCTTC; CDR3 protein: CSVEGTGNEQFF
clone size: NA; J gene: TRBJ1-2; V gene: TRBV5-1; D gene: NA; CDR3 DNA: TGCGCCAGCAGCTCAACAGGGTTAGATGGCTACACCTTC; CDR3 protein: CASSSTGLDGYTF
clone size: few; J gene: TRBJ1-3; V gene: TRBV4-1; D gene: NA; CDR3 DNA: TGCGCCAGCAGCTCCGACACAGGGACTGGAAACACCATATATTTT; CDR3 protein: CASSSDTGTGNTIYF
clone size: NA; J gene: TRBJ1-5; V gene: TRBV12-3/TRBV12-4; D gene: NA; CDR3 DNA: TGTGCCAGCAGTCCCACAGCGGGTCAGCCCCAGCATTTT; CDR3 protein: CASSPTAGQPQHF
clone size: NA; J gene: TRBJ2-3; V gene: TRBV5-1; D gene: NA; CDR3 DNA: TGCGCCAGCAGCTTGGAAGGCGGCAGGGTAACAGATACGCAGTATTTT; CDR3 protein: CASSLEGGRVTDTQYF